This T cell receptor (beta chain) was captured by sequencing in a study of response to subunit inactivated influenza vaccine. This clonotype was seen repeatedly, ten times or more. Its antigen is not known. Study results and caveats: After each seasonal influenza vaccination, few new T cells are recruited, the authors suggested.

Trimming cost V 6 bases and J 4 bases, with 15 bases left between them. This CDR3 spans 14 amino acids. Per germline, CDR1 ENHRY and CDR2 SYGVKD. TCRdb reprocessed the RT-PCR reads with MiXCR, giving one entry per CDR3 protein. Here the sample spans 650,000 to 800,000 distinct CDR3 sequences, approximately 15% being singletons. The sample here was PBMCs from blood, taken around two weeks before vaccination. V and J are TRBV10-3 and TRBJ2-5; D might be TRBD1 or TRBD2, each matching 5 bases. The sequence came from a man aged 50 or older who received an inactivated influenza vaccine. The CDR3 DNA is TGTGCCATCAGCCCGGGGACCCCAGCAGAGACCCAGTACTTC. It codes for CAISPGTPAETQYF.